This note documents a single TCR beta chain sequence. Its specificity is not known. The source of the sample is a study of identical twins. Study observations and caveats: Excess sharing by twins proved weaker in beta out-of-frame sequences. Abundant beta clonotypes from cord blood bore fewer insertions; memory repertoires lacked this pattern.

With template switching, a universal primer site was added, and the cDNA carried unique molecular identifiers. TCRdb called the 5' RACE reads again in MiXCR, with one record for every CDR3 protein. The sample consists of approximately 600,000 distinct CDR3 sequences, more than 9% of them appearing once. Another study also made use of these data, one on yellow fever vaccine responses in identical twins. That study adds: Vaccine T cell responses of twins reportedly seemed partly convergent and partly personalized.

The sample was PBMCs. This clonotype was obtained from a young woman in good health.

DNA for the CDR3: TGTGCCAGCAGCCCCGGAAGCGGGCGCGGGAGGTCACAGGGGGAGCAGTACTTC. It is translated as CASSPGSGRGRSQGEQYF. This chain connects TRBV11-2 to TRBJ2-7; D might be TRBD2 (8 bases). V was cut by 5 bases and J by 7 bases, with 30 bases left in between. This CDR3 has 18 amino acids. Germline V gene lookup returns CDR1 SGHAT and CDR2 FQNNGV. The variable domain in full, with the rest retrieved from reference TRBV11-2 and TRBJ2-7, is EAGVAQSPRYKIIEKRQSVAFWCNPISGHATLYWYQQILGQGPKLLIQFQNNGVVDDSQLPKDRFSAERLKGVDSTLKIQPAKLEDSAVYLCASSPGSGRGRSQGEQYFGPGTRLTVT.